One and the same sample provided the 28 T cell receptor beta chains below, sequenced in a study of T-cell reconstitution after alpha-beta-depleted transplantation in children. TCRbeta library construction was performed incorporating unique molecular identifiers. TCRdb independently ran MiXCR on the PCR reads; one entry per CDR3 protein. The repertoire has 98,000 or so distinct CDR3 sequences, around 22% of them found once; the top ten carry about a fifth. The sample in question was PBMCs, obtained before TCRalphabeta/CD19-depleted stem cell transplant. The receptors come from a boy younger than 10 with acute lymphoblastic leukemia, due to receive a stem cell transplant.

The chain uses TRBV20-1 and TRBJ2-3, with 14 nucleotides matching TRBD2. Germline loops: CDR1 DFQATT, CDR2 SNEGSKA (reference sequence). The CDR3 is made up of 16 amino acids. Trimming cost V 5 bases and J 5 bases; bases outside gene matches: 9. CDR3 amino acids: CSASPGLAGVRDTQYF. In DNA form, the CDR3 reads TGCAGTGCTTCTCCGGGACTAGCGGGAGTGAGAGATACGCAGTATTTT.

The V call is TRBV20-1, the J call TRBJ2-5; a possible D gene is TRBD1 (5 bases). Per the germline V gene, CDR1 is DFQATT and CDR2 is SNEGSKA (reference sequence). V was clipped by 3 bases and J by 1 base, with 15 bases between them. The CDR3 loop spans 15 amino acids. The DNA for the CDR3 is TGCAGTGCTAGTCCACGGGTTGGGGCCCAAGAGACCCAGTACTTC. This gives the protein CSASPRVGAQETQYF.

This clonotype was seen only a few times. The chain is built from TRBV20-1 and TRBJ1-5; D not resolved. V shed 0 bases and J shed 11 bases, with 14 bases lying between them. In germline, CDR1 is DFQATT, CDR2 SNEGSKA (reference sequence). The CDR3 totals 13 residues. The CDR3 nucleotides are TGCAGTGCTAGAGATACATACAGCCCGACCCAGCATTTT. Its protein product is CSARDTYSPTQHF.

This clonotype was observed many times. Here the CDR3 reads CASSRPPESETQYF. The CDR3 coding sequence is TGTGCCAGCAGCCGTCCCCCGGAATCGGAGACCCAGTACTTC. The chain uses TRBV12-3 or TRBV12-4 and TRBJ2-5; D is unclear. The CDR3 totals 14 residues. The V end lost 6 bases, the J end lost 5 bases, and 16 bases lay between the germline ends.

In this sample, this clonotype turned up a few times. This chain links TRBV18 with TRBJ1-1; possible D gene TRBD1, 6 bases. The germline V gene encodes CDR1 KGHSH and CDR2 LQKENI. CDR3 length: 16 amino acids. V was shortened by 3 bases and J by 4 bases, with 18 bases between the two germline ends. Here the CDR3 reads CASSPTTYPRGTEAFF. The CDR3 DNA reads as TGTGCCAGCTCACCTACGACCTACCCCAGGGGCACTGAAGCTTTCTTT.

In its sample, this clonotype was seen a few times. V is TRBV3-1 and J is TRBJ2-1, with unresolved D. This CDR3 region has 11 residues. CDR1 is LGHDT and CDR2 is YNNKEL in the germline V gene (reference sequence). The ends were cut back, 4 bases at V and 8 bases at J, with 6 bases in the middle. As DNA, the CDR3 is TGTGCCAGCAGCCTTAGGGATGAGCAGTTCTTC. Translating gives CASSLRDEQFF.

This clonotype has only a few counts. V usage is TRBV20-1 and J usage is TRBJ2-7; D remains unclear. Germline V gene lookup returns CDR1 DFQATT and CDR2 SNEGSKA (reference sequence). The length of the CDR3 is 15 residues. V was pared by 8 bases and J by 0 bases, with 20 bases between. CDR3 in DNA: TGCAGTTTTCGCTTGCCCACTACTGGCTCCTACGAGCAGTACTTC. It specifies CSFRLPTTGSYEQYF.

V usage is TRBV6-2 or TRBV6-3 and J usage is TRBJ2-3; no definite D call. The V and J ends lost 8 bases and 4 bases respectively, with 13 bases between them. Per the germline V gene, CDR1 is MNHEY and CDR2 is SVGEGT. This CDR3 comprises 13 residues. CDR3 bases: TGTGCCAGCGAAGGGTGGGGATCAGATACGCAGTATTTT. Translated, it gives CASEGWGSDTQYF.

CDR3 DNA sequence: TGTGCCACCAGCAGAGATCCCGACGGAGCCCAGCAGTATTTT. Protein product: CATSRDPDGAQQYF. The V gene is TRBV15, the J gene TRBJ2-3; D gene ambiguous. The CDR3 is made up of 14 amino acids. V was pared by 0 bases and J by 11 bases, with 15 bases between. Germline assignment: CDR1 LNHNV and CDR2 YYDKDF (reference sequence).

The gene calls are TRBV5-1 and TRBJ2-1; TRBD2 matches 7 bases. Unmatched junction bases numbered 4, after V lost 0 bases and J lost 4 bases. Germline V gene data show CDR1 as SGHRS and CDR2 as YFSETQ. The CDR3 is 15 residues long. As DNA, the CDR3 is TGCGCCAGCAGCTTGGGTATCGGGAGGTACAATGAGCAGTTCTTC. It translates to CASSLGIGRYNEQFF.

Note on this clonotype: A much larger clone sits a single nucleotide away, making a read error possible. The rearrangement links TRBV7-9 to TRBJ2-1; weak D call: TRBD1 (6 bases). CDR1 is SEHNR and CDR2 is FQNEAQ in the germline V gene (reference sequence). This CDR3 contains 15 residues. CDR3 sequence reads: CASRSRQDSYNDQFF. Written as DNA, the CDR3 is TGTGCCAGCAGATCTAGACAGGATTCCTACAATGATCAGTTCTTC.

This clonotype was counted between two and nine times. A much larger clone lies a single base off, so this may be a read error. The V gene is TRBV11-2, the J gene TRBJ1-1; D is ambiguous. Deletions cut 0 bases from V and 0 bases from J, with 8 bases between. This CDR3 has 15 residues. Looked up from germline, CDR1 is SGHAT and CDR2 is FQNNGV. The CDR3: CASSLEYGLNTEAFF. CDR3 nucleotides: TGTGCCAGCAGCTTAGAGTACGGCCTGAACACTGAAGCTTTCTTT.

This clonotype has a handful of counts. The chain carries TRBV5-6 and TRBJ1-2; D is ambiguous. The CDR3 has 14 residues. Germline values: CDR1 SGHDT, CDR2 YYEEEE. V was trimmed by 6 bases and J by 5 bases, leaving 17 bases between them. The CDR3 region is CASTRVGQQYGYTF. The CDR3 DNA follows: TGTGCCAGCACCCGGGTCGGGCAGCAGTATGGCTACACCTTC.

This clonotype came up a few times. The chain has TRBV7-9 and TRBJ1-2; D is ambiguous. The CDR3 covers 13 residues. Looked up from germline, CDR1 is SEHNR and CDR2 is FQNEAQ (reference sequence). V was pared by 1 base and J by 4 bases, with 7 bases between. Here the CDR3 DNA reads TGTGCCAGCAGCTTAGAGGGTCTCTATGGCTACACCTTC. This gives the protein CASSLEGLYGYTF.

The V gene is TRBV10-3, the J gene TRBJ2-5, with D perhaps matching TRBD1 or TRBD2 (5 bases each). From germline, CDR1 is ENHRY and CDR2 SYGVKD. Between the trimmed V and J ends, which lost 11 bases and 4 bases, there was a span of 11 bases. This CDR3 is built from 11 residues. The CDR3 here is CAAGARETQYF. As DNA, the CDR3 is TGTGCCGCCGGGGCTAGAGAGACCCAGTACTTC.

This clonotype was observed a few times. A junction boundary mismatches the germline segment, possibly from a read error. The genes are TRBV29-1 and TRBJ2-7; TRBD2 matches 8 bases. Germline V gene sequence: CDR1 SQVTM, CDR2 ANQGSEA. The CDR3 has 12 residues. CDR3 loop: CSVEAPSGRAYF. The CDR3 DNA sequence: TGCAGCGTTGAAGCTCCTAGCGGGCGTGCCTATTTC.

This clonotype occurred many times. V usage is TRBV6-4 and J usage is TRBJ2-1, with TRBD2 as a possible D gene (5 bases). The germline V and J ends were trimmed by 0 bases and 3 bases, with 9 bases remaining between them. In germline, CDR1 is MRHNA, CDR2 SNTAGT. The CDR3 runs to 15 residues. The CDR3 loop reads CASSDSSGNYNEQFF. CDR3 nucleotide sequence: TGTGCCAGCAGTGACTCAAGCGGAAACTACAATGAGCAGTTCTTC.

This clonotype came up a few times. The V gene is TRBV5-1, the J gene TRBJ2-3, with D unresolved. CDR1 is SGHRS and CDR2 is YFSETQ in the germline V gene. The length of the CDR3 is 15 residues. V lost 2 bases to trimming and J lost 0 bases, with 10 bases between them. In DNA form, the CDR3 reads TGCGCCAGCAGCTTCGGCGGCAGTAGCACAGATACGCAGTATTTT. Translation gives CASSFGGSSTDTQYF. The whole variable domain, filled in from reference TRBV5-1 and TRBJ2-3, reads KAGVTQTPRYLIKTRGQQVTLSCSPISGHRSVSWYQQTPGQGLQFLFEYFSETQRNKGNFPGRFSGRQFSNSRSEMNVSTLELGDSALYLCASSFGGSSTDTQYFGPGTRLTVL.

The rearrangement joins TRBV20-1 to TRBJ2-1; 12 positions match TRBD2. In germline, CDR1 is DFQATT, CDR2 SNEGSKA (reference sequence). Losses at the gene ends were 5 bases for V and 8 bases for J; bases not matched to a gene: 7. The CDR3 has 14 amino acids. The CDR3, as DNA: TGCAGTGCTCTGACTAGCGGGAGCGGGGATGAGCAGTTCTTC. Protein sequence: CSALTSGSGDEQFF.

This clonotype was observed a handful of times. The chain recombines TRBV6-5 with TRBJ2-2; no clear D. The CDR3 runs to 15 residues. V dropped 3 bases and J dropped 0 bases, with 8 bases sitting between them. Germline CDR1 MNHEY, CDR2 SVGAGI. CDR3: CASSYGRTNTGELFF. CDR3 coding DNA: TGTGCCAGCAGTTATGGACGGACGAACACCGGGGAGCTGTTTTTT.

This sequence joins TRBV27 and TRBJ2-7; D may be TRBD1 (7 bases). Germline assignment: CDR1 MNHEY and CDR2 SMNVEV (reference sequence). V was trimmed by 6 bases and J by 2 bases, leaving 17 bases between them. This CDR3 is built from 15 residues. CDR3 sequence: CASREGASGAYEQYF. Written as DNA, the CDR3 is TGTGCCAGCAGGGAGGGGGCCTCAGGGGCCTACGAGCAGTACTTC.

This clonotype turned up a few times. The rearrangement links TRBV5-6 to TRBJ2-5; tentative D call: TRBD2 (5 bases). CDR1 SGHDT and CDR2 YYEEEE come from the germline V gene. Trimming took off 4 bases at V and 4 bases at J, with 14 bases between the two ends. The CDR3 extends over 14 amino acids. CDR3 nucleotide sequence: TGTGCCAGCAGCCCTCATACTAGTAGAGAGACCCAGTACTTC. It encodes CASSPHTSRETQYF.

In its sample, this clonotype was seen once. The chain couples TRBV4-2 to TRBJ2-7; D not certain. Trimming took 0 bases from V and 6 from J, leaving 15 bases between them. Germline V gives CDR1 LGHNA, CDR2 YNFKEQ. The CDR3 consists of 15 residues. CDR3 nucleotide sequence: TGTGCCAGCAGCCAAGATCTGAGTTCGGGCCTCGAGCAGTACTTC. It encodes CASSQDLSSGLEQYF.

There are a few counts of this clonotype. This chain links TRBV9 with TRBJ2-7; TRBD1 agrees at 9 bases. Trimming at V came to 3 bases and at J to 6 bases, leaving 7 bases not matched to a gene. Germline V gene lookup returns CDR1 SGDLS and CDR2 YYNGEE. The CDR3 length is 14 residues. Here the CDR3 reads CASSAGTGFREQYF. In DNA, the CDR3 is TGTGCCAGCAGCGCCGGGACAGGGTTTCGCGAGCAGTACTTC.

The J gene is TRBJ2-3, the V gene TRBV30, with 10 bases matching TRBD2. Looked up from germline, CDR1 is GTSNPN and CDR2 is SVGIG (reference sequence). J gave up 6 bases and V 3 bases, and 3 bases lay outside the gene matches. The CDR3 extends over 13 amino acids. CDR3 amino acids: CAWSLAGADTQYF. For the CDR3, the DNA is TGTGCCTGGAGCCTAGCGGGAGCGGATACGCAGTATTTT.

The chain couples TRBV10-3 to TRBJ2-7; perhaps TRBD2 as D (7 bases). The CDR3 has 12 residues. Germline-derived CDR1 and CDR2 are ENHRY and SYGVKD. Between the trimmed V and J ends, which lost 10 bases and 2 bases, there was a span of 12 bases. The CDR3 loop is CATEGGTYEQYF. The DNA of the CDR3 is TGTGCCACAGAGGGGGGGACCTACGAGCAGTACTTC.

Only a few counts were recorded for this clonotype. The chain carries TRBV7-9 and TRBJ2-3, with D uncertain. Per germline, CDR1 SEHNR and CDR2 FQNEAQ (reference sequence). CDR3 length: 15 amino acids. V shed 1 base and J shed 8 bases, with 16 bases lying between them. CDR3 nucleotides: TGTGCCAGCAGCTTAGGGTGGTACCAGACCGCTACGCAGTATTTT. Encoded protein: CASSLGWYQTATQYF.

CDR3 protein: CASSPRSLSYNEQFF. CDR3 coding DNA: TGTGCCAGCAGCCCCAGGAGTCTCTCCTACAATGAGCAGTTCTTC. This rearrangement joins TRBV5-6 to TRBJ2-1; D not resolved. With 4 bases removed from V and 0 bases from J, the gap between germline ends came to 11 bases. Per the germline V gene, CDR1 is SGHDT and CDR2 is YYEEEE. The CDR3 consists of 15 residues.